A single sample gave rise to the 18 T cell receptor beta chains below, sequenced in a study of T cells in Graves' hyperthyroidism and ophthalmopathy. RNA transcripts gave rise to amplified TCR beta CDR3 regions. When the TCR CDR3 underwent first-round RT-PCR, the HTBI primer set was used. TCRdb itself ran the multiplex PCR reads through MiXCR, one entry per CDR3 protein. There are about 380,000 distinct CDR3 sequences in the sample; roughly 14% occur only once, and about 10% lies in the top ten. Sequencing was carried out using blood. Every receptor here comes from a woman aged 55-69 years with Graves' hyperthyroidism.

This clonotype was found a few times. The chain links TRBV24-1 to TRBJ2-5; D call uncertain. Germline V lookup: CDR1 KGHDR, CDR2 SFDVKD. The ends were cut back, 4 bases at V and 3 bases at J, with 8 bases in the middle. This CDR3 region has 13 residues. CDR3 nucleotides: TGTGCCACCAGTGAATCCTCCGAAGAGACCCAGTACTTC. Its protein product is CATSESSEETQYF.

This clonotype was detected only a few times. The chain employs TRBV19 and TRBJ2-7; 8 bases are a match to TRBD1. V shed 4 bases, J shed 5 bases, and the junction held 7 bases outside the gene matches. Per germline, CDR1 LNHDA and CDR2 SQIVND (reference sequence). The CDR3 covers 14 residues. The CDR3 DNA reads as TGTGCCAGTAGTACCGGGGACAGGTACCACGAGCAGTACTTC. Its protein is CASSTGDRYHEQYF. Full variable domain (rest looked up from reference TRBV19 and TRBJ2-7): DGGITQSPKYLFRKEGQNVTLSCEQNLNHDAMYWYRQDPGQGLRLIYYSQIVNDFQKGDIAEGYSVSREKKESFPLTVTSAQKNPTAFYLCASSTGDRYHEQYFGPGTRLTVT.

This clonotype was picked up many times. The chain uses TRBV11-2 and TRBJ2-1; D gene unclear. Germline V gene sequence: CDR1 SGHAT, CDR2 FQNNGV. The ends were cut back, 5 bases at V and 8 bases at J, with 10 bases in the middle. This CDR3 contains 12 residues. The CDR3 region is CASSPPWDEQFF. CDR3 DNA sequence: TGTGCCAGCAGCCCCCCTTGGGATGAGCAGTTCTTC. Supplemented by reference TRBV11-2 and TRBJ2-1, the full variable domain reads EAGVAQSPRYKIIEKRQSVAFWCNPISGHATLYWYQQILGQGPKLLIQFQNNGVVDDSQLPKDRFSAERLKGVDSTLKIQPAKLEDSAVYLCASSPPWDEQFFGPGTRLTVL.

This clonotype appeared many times. This chain uses TRBV29-1 with TRBJ2-5, with 7 bases that match TRBD1. Germline CDR1 is SQVTM and CDR2 is ANQGSEA. Trimming cost V 2 bases and J 2 bases; bases outside gene matches: 5. The CDR3 totals 14 residues. CDR3 in DNA: TGCAGCGTTGAACTGGGCAGGGGGCAAGAGACCCAGTACTTC. Translating it yields CSVELGRGQETQYF.

The rearrangement uses TRBV4-1 and TRBJ2-1; D possibly uses TRBD1 or TRBD2 (6 bases each). Germline values: CDR1 MGHRA, CDR2 YSYEKL. Trimming took off 1 base at V and 0 bases at J, with 16 bases between the two ends. The CDR3 covers 18 residues. Here the CDR3 reads CASSQVHRGGPSYNEQFF. CDR3 sequence (DNA): TGCGCCAGCAGCCAAGTCCACCGAGGGGGGCCCTCCTACAATGAGCAGTTCTTC.

This clonotype was found many times. The genes are TRBV19 and TRBJ2-7, with D possibly being TRBD2 (6 bases). The V end was cut by 3 bases, the J end by 3 bases, with 12 bases between. The CDR3 loop spans 14 amino acids. The V gene's germline CDR1 is LNHDA and CDR2 SQIVND (reference sequence). CDR3 amino acids: CASSIQLASYEQYF. In DNA, the CDR3 is TGTGCCAGTAGTATTCAACTAGCCAGCTACGAGCAGTACTTC.

This rearrangement joins TRBV12-3 or TRBV12-4 to TRBJ2-5; D is ambiguous. This CDR3 has 13 amino acids. Trimming left V 2 bases short and J 2 bases short, with 6 bases between. CDR3 coding DNA: TGTGCCAGCAGTTTATTACAGCAAGAGACCCAGTACTTC. Its translation is CASSLLQQETQYF.

This clonotype showed up just a few times. The chain links TRBV12-5 to TRBJ2-3; the D is unclear. In germline, CDR1 is LGHNT, CDR2 FRNRAP. The CDR3 covers 12 residues. The V end lost 4 bases, the J end lost 4 bases, and 6 bases lay between the germline ends. The CDR3 coding sequence is TGTGCTAGTGGTTCGCGAGCAGATACGCAGTATTTT. As protein: CASGSRADTQYF. Full variable domain (rest looked up from reference TRBV12-5 and TRBJ2-3): DARVTQTPRHKVTEMGQEVTMRCQPILGHNTVFWYRQTMMQGLELLAYFRNRAPLDDSGMPKDRFSAEMPDATLATLKIQPSEPRDSAVYFCASGSRADTQYFGPGTRLTVL.

This clonotype was counted ten times or more. V is TRBV4-1 and J is TRBJ1-1, with D perhaps matching TRBD1 (5 bases). The CDR3 covers 14 residues. The germline CDR1 and CDR2 sequences are MGHRA and YSYEKL. V was shortened by 1 base and J by 6 bases, with 12 bases between the two germline ends. This CDR3 is CASSQGQGGSEAFF. In nucleotides, the CDR3 is TGCGCCAGCAGCCAAGGGCAGGGAGGATCTGAAGCTTTCTTT.

CDR3 coding DNA: TGTGCCAGCAGCCAAAGGACTGGTCGTTGGGATACGCAGTATTTT. Translated, it gives CASSQRTGRWDTQYF. This sequence joins TRBV5-4 and TRBJ2-3, with D possibly matching TRBD2 (5 bases). V was trimmed by 4 bases and J by 6 bases, leaving 18 bases between them. CDR1 SGHNT and CDR2 YYREEE come from the germline V gene (reference sequence). The CDR3 extends over 15 amino acids.

This clonotype was seen at least ten times. The chain combines TRBV28 with TRBJ1-2; D call uncertain. The germline V and J ends were trimmed by 5 bases and 4 bases, with 11 bases remaining between them. The CDR3 contains 13 residues. The germline V gene encodes CDR1 MDHEN and CDR2 SYDVKM. DNA of the CDR3: TGTGCCAGCAGTGTATCAACCACCTATGGCTACACCTTC. As protein: CASSVSTTYGYTF.

This clonotype showed up just a few times. The chain has TRBV6-1 and TRBJ2-7, with 7 bases fitting TRBD1. V lost 6 bases, J lost 0 bases, and 5 bases stayed unmatched. The CDR3 runs to 14 residues. Germline V gives CDR1 MNHNS, CDR2 SASEGT. The CDR3 DNA sequence: TGTGCCAGCAGACTGACAGGGAGCTCCTACGAGCAGTACTTC. Protein sequence: CASRLTGSSYEQYF.

The chain carries TRBV29-1 and TRBJ2-5; a weak D match, TRBD2 (6 bases). CDR1 is SQVTM, CDR2 ANQGSEA, per germline. CDR3 length: 14 amino acids. The V gene lost 6 bases and the J gene lost 7 bases, with 21 bases spanning the gap. CDR3: CSVWKEGRSSTQYF. CDR3 nucleotide sequence: TGCAGCGTCTGGAAGGAGGGCCGGTCGTCGACCCAGTACTTC.

This chain uses TRBV19 with TRBJ1-3; the match to TRBD1 covers 7 bases. The CDR3 has 15 amino acids. Germline loops: CDR1 LNHDA, CDR2 SQIVND (reference sequence). Germline trimming cut 7 bases from V and 1 base from J; bases unmatched to any gene: 7. This CDR3 is CASKGQYVSGNTIYF. The CDR3 DNA reads as TGTGCCAGTAAGGGACAGTATGTGTCTGGAAACACCATATATTTT.

The chain is built from TRBV6-2 or TRBV6-3 and TRBJ2-5, with D unresolved. V gave up 0 bases and J gave up 5 bases, with 13 bases separating them. The CDR3 is 15 residues long. Germline CDR1 and CDR2: MNHEY and SVGEGT. The CDR3 DNA follows: TGTGCCAGCAGTTACTCACGGGCGCCGAGGGAGACCCAGTACTTC. Protein sequence: CASSYSRAPRETQYF.

This clonotype appeared once. The rearrangement joins TRBV6-9 to TRBJ1-2; D may be TRBD1 (5 bases). The CDR3 has 14 amino acids. The V gene lost 3 bases and the J gene lost 0 bases, with 8 bases spanning the gap. Per germline, CDR1 MNHGY and CDR2 SVAAGI. CDR3 protein: CASSYGRANYGYTF. The CDR3 nucleotides are TGTGCCAGCAGTTACGGCAGGGCTAACTATGGCTACACCTTC.

This clonotype was seen repeatedly, ten times or more. J is TRBJ2-3 and V is TRBV20-1; D gene ambiguous. This CDR3 has 16 amino acids. V was trimmed by 0 bases and J by 0 bases, leaving 13 bases between them. Germline V gene sequence: CDR1 DFQATT, CDR2 SNEGSKA (reference sequence). The CDR3 DNA follows: TGCAGTGCTAGAGACCCGGTCAGGTATAGCACAGATACGCAGTATTTT. Protein: CSARDPVRYSTDTQYF.

This clonotype was seen repeatedly, ten times or more. This rearrangement joins TRBV2 to TRBJ1-5; possibly TRBD1 for D (6 bases). The germline V gene has CDR1 SNHLY and CDR2 FYNNEI. With 8 bases removed from V and 4 bases from J, the gap between germline ends came to 12 bases. The CDR3 spans 13 residues. The CDR3 bases are TGTGCCAGCGGGCTGGACAGAAATCAGCCCCAGCATTTT. Protein product: CASGLDRNQPQHF.